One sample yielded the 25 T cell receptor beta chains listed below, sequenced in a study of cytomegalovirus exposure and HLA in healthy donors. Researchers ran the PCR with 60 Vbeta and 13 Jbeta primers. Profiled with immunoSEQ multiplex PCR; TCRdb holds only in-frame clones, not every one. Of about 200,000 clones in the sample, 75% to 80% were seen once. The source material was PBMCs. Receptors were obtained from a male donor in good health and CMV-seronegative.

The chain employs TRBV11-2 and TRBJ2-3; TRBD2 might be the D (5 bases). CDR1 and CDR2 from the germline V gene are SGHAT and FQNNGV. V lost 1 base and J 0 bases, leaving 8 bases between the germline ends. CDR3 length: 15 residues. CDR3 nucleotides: TGTGCCAGCAGCTTAGTGGGCGGGAGCACAGATACGCAGTATTTT. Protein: CASSLVGGSTDTQYF.

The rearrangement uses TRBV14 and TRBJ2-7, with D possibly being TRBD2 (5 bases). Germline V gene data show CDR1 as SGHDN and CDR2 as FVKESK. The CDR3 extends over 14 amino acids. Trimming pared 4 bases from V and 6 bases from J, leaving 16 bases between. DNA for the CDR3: TGTGCCAGCAGCCTTAAGTGGATGGGGAGCGAGCAGTACTTC. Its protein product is CASSLKWMGSEQYF.

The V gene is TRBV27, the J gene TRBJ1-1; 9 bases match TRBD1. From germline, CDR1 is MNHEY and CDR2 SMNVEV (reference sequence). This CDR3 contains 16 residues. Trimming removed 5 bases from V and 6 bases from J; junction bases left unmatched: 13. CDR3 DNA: TGTGCCAGCAGTCTACGACCGACAGGGGGAGGCTCTGAAGCTTTCTTT. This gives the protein CASSLRPTGGGSEAFF.

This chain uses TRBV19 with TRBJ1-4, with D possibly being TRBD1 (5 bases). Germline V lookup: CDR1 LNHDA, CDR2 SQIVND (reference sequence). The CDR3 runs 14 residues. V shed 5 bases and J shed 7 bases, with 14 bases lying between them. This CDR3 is CASSDPGLGEKLFF. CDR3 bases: TGTGCCAGTAGTGACCCAGGGCTCGGTGAAAAACTGTTTTTT.

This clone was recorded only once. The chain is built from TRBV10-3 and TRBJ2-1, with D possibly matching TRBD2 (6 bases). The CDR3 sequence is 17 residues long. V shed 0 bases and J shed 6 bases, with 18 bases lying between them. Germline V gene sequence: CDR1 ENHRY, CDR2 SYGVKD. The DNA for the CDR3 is TGTGCCATCAGTGAGTCTTACGGTACTAGCACGGCCAATGAGCAGTTCTTC. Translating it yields CAISESYGTSTANEQFF.

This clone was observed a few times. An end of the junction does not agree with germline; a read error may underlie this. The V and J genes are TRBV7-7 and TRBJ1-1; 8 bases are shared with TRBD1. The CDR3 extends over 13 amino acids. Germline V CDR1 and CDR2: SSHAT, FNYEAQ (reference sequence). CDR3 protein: CASSLDRDTEAFF. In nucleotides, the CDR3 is TGTGCTAGCAGCCTGGACAGGGACACTGAAGCTTTCTTT.

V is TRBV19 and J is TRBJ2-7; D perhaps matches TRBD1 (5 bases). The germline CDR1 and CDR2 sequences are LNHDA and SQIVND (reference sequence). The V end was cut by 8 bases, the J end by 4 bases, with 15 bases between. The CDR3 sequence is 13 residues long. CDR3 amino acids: CASGDGAGYEQYF. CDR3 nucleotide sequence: TGTGCCAGTGGGGATGGGGCCGGATACGAGCAGTACTTC.

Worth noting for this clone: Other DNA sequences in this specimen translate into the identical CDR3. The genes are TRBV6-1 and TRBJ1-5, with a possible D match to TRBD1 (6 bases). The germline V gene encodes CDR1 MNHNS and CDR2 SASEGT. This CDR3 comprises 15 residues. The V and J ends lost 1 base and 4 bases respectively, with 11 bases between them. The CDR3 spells CASSEGGGPNQPQHF. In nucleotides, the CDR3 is TGTGCCAGCAGTGAAGGGGGGGGCCCAAATCAGCCCCAGCATTTT.

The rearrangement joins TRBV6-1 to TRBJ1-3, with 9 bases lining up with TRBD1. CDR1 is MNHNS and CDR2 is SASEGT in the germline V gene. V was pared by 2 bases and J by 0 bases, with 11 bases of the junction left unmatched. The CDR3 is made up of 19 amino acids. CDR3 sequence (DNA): TGTGCCAGCAGTGAACTTGGGACAGGGCTGAGTCTCTCTGGAAACACCATATATTTT. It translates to CASSELGTGLSLSGNTIYF.

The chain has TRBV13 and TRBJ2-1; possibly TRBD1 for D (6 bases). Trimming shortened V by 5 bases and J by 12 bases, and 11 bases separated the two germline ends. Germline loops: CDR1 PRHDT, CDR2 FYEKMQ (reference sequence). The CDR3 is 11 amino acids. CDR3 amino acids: CASSTGPVQFF. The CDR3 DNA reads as TGTGCCAGCAGCACAGGGCCGGTGCAGTTCTTC.

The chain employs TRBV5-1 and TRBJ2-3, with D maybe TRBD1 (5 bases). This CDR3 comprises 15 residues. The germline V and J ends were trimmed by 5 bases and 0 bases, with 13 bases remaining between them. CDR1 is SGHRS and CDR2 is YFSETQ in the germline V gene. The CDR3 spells CASRETVFSTDTQYF. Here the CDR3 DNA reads TGCGCCAGCAGGGAGACAGTTTTCAGCACAGATACGCAGTATTTT.

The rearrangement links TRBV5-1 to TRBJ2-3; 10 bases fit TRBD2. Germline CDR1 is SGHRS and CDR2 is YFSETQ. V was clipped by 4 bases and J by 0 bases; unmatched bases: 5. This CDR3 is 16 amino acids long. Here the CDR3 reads CASSIQAGGSTDTQYF. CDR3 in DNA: TGCGCCAGCAGCATCCAAGCGGGGGGGAGCACAGATACGCAGTATTTT.

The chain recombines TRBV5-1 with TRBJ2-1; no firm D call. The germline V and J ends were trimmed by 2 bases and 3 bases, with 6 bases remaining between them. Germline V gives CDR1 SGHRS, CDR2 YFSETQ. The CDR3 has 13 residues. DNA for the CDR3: TGCGCCAGCAGCTTCCGCGACTACAATGAGCAGTTCTTC. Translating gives CASSFRDYNEQFF. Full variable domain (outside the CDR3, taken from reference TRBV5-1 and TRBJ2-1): KAGVTQTPRYLIKTRGQQVTLSCSPISGHRSVSWYQQTPGQGLQFLFEYFSETQRNKGNFPGRFSGRQFSNSRSEMNVSTLELGDSALYLCASSFRDYNEQFFGPGTRLTVL.

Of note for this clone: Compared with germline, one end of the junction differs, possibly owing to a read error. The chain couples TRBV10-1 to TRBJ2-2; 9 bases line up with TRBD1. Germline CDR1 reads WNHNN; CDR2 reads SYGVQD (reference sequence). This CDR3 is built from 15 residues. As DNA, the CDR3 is TGCGCCAGCAGTCGGGACAGGGAGCCCCACCGGGGAGCTGTTTTT. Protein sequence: CASSRDREPHRGAVF.

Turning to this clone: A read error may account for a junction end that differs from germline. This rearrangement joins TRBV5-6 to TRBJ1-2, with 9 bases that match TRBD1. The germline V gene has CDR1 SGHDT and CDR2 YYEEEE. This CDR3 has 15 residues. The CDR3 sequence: CASSRPGQGNNGYTF. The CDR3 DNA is TGTGCCAGCAGCCGCCCGGGACAGGGTAACAATGGCTACACCTTC. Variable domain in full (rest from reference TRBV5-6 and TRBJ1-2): DAGVTQSPTHLIKTRGQQVTLRCSPKSGHDTVSWYQQALGQGPQFIFQYYEEEERQRGNFPDRFSGHQFPNYSSELNVNALLLGDSALYLCASSRPGQGNNGYTFGSGTRLTVV.

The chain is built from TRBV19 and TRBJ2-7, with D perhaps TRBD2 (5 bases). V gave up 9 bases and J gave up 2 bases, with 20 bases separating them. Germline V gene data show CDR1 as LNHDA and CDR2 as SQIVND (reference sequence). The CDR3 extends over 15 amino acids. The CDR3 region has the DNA TGTGCCAGCTCAGATCGAGGGTCCTCTCCCTACGAGCAGTACTTC. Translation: CASSDRGSSPYEQYF.

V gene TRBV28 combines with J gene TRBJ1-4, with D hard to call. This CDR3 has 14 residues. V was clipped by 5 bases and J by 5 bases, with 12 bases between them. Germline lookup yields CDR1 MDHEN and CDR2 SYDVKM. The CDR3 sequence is CASSPRIENEKLFF. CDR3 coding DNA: TGTGCCAGCAGTCCAAGAATCGAGAATGAAAAACTGTTTTTT.

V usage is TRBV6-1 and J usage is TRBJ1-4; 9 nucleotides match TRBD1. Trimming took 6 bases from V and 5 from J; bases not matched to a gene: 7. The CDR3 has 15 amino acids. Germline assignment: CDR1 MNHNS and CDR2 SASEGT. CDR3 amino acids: CASRPRTGANEKLFF. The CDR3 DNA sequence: TGTGCCAGCAGACCCCGGACAGGGGCAAATGAAAAACTGTTTTTT.

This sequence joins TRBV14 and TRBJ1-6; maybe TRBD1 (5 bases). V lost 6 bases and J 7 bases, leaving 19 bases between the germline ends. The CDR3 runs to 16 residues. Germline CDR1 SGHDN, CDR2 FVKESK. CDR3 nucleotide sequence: TGTGCCAGCAGTCCCTCTGACAGTAGAAGAAATTCACCCCTCCACTTT. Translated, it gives CASSPSDSRRNSPLHF. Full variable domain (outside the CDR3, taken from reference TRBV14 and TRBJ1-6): EAGVTQFPSHSVIEKGQTVTLRCDPISGHDNLYWYRRVMGKEIKFLLHFVKESKQDESGMPNNRFLAERTGGTYSTLKVQPAELEDSGVYFCASSPSDSRRNSPLHFGNGTRLTVT.

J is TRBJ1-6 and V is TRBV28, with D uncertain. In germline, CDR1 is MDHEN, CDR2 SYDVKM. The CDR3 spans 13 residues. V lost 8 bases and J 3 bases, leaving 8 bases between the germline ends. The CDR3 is CASGPRYNSPLHF. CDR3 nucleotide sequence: TGTGCCAGCGGGCCTCGCTATAATTCACCCCTCCACTTT.

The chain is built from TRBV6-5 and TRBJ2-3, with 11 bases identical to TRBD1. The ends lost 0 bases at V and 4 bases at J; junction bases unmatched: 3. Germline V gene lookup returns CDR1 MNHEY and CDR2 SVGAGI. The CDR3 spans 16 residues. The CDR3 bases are TGTGCCAGCAGTTACTCTGGACAGGGGGCTGCAGATACGCAGTATTTT. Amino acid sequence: CASSYSGQGAADTQYF.

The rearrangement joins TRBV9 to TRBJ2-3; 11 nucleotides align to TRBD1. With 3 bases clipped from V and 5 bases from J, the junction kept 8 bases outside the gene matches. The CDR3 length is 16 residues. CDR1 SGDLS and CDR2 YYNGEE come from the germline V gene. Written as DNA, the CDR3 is TGTGCCAGCAGCGCCCGGACAGGGGGCGAATTAGATACGCAGTATTTT. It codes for CASSARTGGELDTQYF.

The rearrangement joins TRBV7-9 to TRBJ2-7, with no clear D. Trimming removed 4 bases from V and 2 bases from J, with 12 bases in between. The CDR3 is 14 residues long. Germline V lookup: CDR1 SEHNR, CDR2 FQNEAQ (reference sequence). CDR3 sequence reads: CASSSRTYPYEQYF. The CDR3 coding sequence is TGTGCCAGCAGCTCGAGAACCTACCCCTACGAGCAGTACTTC.

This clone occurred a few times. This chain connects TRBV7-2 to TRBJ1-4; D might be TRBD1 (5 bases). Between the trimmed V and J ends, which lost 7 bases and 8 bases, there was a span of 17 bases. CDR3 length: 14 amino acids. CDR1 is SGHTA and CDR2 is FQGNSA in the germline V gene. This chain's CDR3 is CASNLRRGREKLFF. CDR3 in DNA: TGTGCCAGCAACCTCAGGAGGGGTCGGGAAAAACTGTTTTTT.

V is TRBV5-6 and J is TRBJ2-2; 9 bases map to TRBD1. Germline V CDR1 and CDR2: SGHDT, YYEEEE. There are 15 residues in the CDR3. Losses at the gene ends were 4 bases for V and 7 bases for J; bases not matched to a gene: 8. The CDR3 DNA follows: TGTGCCAGCAGCCCGGACAGGGGCGGGATCGGGGAGCTGTTTTTT. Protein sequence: CASSPDRGGIGELFF.